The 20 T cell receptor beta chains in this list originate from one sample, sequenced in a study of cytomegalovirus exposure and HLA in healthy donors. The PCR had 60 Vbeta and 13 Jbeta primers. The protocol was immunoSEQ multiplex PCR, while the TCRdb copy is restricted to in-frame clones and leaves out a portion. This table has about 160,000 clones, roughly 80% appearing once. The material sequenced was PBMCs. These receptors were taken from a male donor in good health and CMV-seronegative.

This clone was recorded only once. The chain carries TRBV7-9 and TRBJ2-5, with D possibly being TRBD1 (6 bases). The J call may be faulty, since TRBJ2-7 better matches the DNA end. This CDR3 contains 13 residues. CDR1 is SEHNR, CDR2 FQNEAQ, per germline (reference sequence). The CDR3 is CASSPLTGYEQYF. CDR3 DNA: TGTGCCAGCAGCCCCTTGACAGGCTACGAGCAGTACTTC.

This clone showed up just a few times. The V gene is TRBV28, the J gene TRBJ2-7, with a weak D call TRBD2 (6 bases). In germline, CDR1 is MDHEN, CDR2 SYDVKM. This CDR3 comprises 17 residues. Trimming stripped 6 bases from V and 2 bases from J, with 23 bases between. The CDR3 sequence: CASSLGEADSQPYEQYF. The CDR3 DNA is TGTGCCAGCAGCCTCGGGGAGGCTGACAGTCAACCCTACGAGCAGTACTTC.

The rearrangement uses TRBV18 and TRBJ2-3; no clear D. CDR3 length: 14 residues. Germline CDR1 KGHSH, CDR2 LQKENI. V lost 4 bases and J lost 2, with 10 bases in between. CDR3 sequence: CASSLRSSTDTQYF. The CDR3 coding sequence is TGTGCCAGCTCACTTCGGTCGTCCACAGATACGCAGTATTTT.

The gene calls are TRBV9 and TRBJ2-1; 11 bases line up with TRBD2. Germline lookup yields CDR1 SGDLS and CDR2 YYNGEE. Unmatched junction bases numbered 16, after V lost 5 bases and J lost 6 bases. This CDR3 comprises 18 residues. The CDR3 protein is CASSEARGSGGAGNEQFF. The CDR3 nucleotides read TGTGCCAGCAGTGAAGCGAGGGGTAGCGGGGGGGCTGGCAATGAGCAGTTCTTC.

CDR3: CSARRLGYTF. The CDR3 DNA reads TGCAGTGCTAGGCGACTCGGCTACACCTTC. This sequence joins TRBV20-1 and TRBJ1-2, with D uncertain. The CDR3 runs 10 residues. The germline V gene has CDR1 DFQATT and CDR2 SNEGSKA (reference sequence). V gave up 3 bases and J gave up 8 bases, with 7 bases separating them.

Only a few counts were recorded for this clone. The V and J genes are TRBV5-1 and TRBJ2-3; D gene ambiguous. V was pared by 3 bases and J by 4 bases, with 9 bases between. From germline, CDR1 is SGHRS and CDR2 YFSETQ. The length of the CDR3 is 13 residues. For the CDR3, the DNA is TGCGCCAGCAGCTCGGTGGTGGCAGATACGCAGTATTTT. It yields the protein CASSSVVADTQYF.

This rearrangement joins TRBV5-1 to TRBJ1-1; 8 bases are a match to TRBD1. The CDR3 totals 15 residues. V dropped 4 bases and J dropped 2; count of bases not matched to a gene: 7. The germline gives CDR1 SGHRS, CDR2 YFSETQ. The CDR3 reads CASSARTGHNTEAFF. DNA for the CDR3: TGCGCCAGCAGCGCGCGGACAGGGCATAACACTGAAGCTTTCTTT.

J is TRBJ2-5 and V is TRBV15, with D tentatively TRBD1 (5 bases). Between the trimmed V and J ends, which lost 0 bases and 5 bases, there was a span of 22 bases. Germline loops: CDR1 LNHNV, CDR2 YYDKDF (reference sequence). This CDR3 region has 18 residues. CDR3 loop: CATSRDYNSRAPRETQYF. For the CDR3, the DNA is TGTGCCACCAGCAGAGATTACAATTCCAGGGCCCCACGGGAGACCCAGTACTTC.

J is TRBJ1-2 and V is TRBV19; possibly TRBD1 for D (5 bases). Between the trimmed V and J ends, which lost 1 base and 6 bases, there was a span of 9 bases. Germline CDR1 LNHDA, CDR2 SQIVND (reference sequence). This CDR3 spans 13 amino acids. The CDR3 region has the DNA TGTGCCAGTAGTATAGGGGGCGCGGATGGCTACACCTTC. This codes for CASSIGGADGYTF.

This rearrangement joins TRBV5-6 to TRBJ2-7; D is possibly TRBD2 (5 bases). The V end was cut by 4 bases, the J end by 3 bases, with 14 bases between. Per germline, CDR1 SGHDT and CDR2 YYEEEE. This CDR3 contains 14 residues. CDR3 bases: TGTGCCAGCAGCCCGAGGACGGGAATCTACGAGCAGTACTTC. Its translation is CASSPRTGIYEQYF.

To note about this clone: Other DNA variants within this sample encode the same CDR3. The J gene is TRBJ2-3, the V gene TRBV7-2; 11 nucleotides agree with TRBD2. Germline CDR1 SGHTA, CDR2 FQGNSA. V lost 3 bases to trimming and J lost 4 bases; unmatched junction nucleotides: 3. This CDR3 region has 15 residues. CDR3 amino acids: CASSLTSGVADTQYF. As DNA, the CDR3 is TGTGCCAGCAGCTTGACTAGCGGGGTTGCAGATACGCAGTATTTT.

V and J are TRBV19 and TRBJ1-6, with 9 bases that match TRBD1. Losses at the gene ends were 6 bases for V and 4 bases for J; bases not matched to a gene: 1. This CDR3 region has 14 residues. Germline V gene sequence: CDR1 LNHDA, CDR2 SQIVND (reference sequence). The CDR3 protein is CASRQGAYNSPLHF. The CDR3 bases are TGTGCCAGTAGACAGGGGGCATATAATTCACCCCTCCACTTT.

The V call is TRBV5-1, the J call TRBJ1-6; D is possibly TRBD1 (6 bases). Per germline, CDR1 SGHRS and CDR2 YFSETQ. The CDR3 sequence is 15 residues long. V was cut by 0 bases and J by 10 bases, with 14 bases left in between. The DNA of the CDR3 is TGCGCCAGCAGCTTGGGGGCAGGGGTGAACTCACCCCTCCACTTT. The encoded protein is CASSLGAGVNSPLHF.

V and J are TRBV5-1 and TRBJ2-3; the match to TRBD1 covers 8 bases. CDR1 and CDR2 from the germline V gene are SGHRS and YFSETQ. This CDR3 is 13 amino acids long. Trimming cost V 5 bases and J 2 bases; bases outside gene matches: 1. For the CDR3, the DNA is TGCGCCAGCAGGGACAGGGTCACAGATACGCAGTATTTT. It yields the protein CASRDRVTDTQYF.

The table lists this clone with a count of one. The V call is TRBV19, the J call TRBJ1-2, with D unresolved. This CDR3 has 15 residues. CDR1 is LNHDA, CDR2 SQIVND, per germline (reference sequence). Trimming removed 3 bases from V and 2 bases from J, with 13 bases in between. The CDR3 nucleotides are TGTGCCAGTAGTATCCTGCGTACAGAGAACTATGGCTACACCTTC. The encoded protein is CASSILRTENYGYTF.

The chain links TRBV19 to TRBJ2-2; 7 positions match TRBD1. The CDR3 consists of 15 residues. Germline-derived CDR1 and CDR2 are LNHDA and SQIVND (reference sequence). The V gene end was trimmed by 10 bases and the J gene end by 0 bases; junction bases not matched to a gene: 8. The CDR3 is CATLDQGANTGELFF. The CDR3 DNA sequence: TGTGCCACCTTAGATCAGGGGGCGAACACCGGGGAGCTGTTTTTT.

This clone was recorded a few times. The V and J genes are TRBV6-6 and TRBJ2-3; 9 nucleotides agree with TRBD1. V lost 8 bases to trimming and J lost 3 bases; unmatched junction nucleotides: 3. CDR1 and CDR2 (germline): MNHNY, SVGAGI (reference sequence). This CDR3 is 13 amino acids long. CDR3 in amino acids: CASEGQGTDTQYF. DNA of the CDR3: TGTGCCAGCGAGGGACAGGGAACAGATACGCAGTATTTT.

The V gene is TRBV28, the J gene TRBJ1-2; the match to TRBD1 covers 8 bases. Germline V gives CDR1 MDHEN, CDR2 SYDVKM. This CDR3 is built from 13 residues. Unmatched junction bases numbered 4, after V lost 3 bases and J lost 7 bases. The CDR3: CASSFNRGFGYTF. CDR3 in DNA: TGTGCCAGCAGTTTTAACAGGGGGTTTGGCTACACCTTC.

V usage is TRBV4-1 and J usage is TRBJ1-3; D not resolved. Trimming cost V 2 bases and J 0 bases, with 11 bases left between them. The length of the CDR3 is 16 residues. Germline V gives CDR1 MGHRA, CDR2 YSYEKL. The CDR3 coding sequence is TGCGCCAGCAGCCAAACCCCGGGATCCTCTGGAAACACCATATATTTT. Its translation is CASSQTPGSSGNTIYF.

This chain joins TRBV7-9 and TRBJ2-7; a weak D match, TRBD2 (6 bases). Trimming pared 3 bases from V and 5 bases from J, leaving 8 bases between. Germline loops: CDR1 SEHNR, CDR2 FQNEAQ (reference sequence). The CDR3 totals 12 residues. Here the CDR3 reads CASSFSGDEQYF. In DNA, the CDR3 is TGTGCCAGCAGCTTCTCGGGGGACGAGCAGTACTTC.